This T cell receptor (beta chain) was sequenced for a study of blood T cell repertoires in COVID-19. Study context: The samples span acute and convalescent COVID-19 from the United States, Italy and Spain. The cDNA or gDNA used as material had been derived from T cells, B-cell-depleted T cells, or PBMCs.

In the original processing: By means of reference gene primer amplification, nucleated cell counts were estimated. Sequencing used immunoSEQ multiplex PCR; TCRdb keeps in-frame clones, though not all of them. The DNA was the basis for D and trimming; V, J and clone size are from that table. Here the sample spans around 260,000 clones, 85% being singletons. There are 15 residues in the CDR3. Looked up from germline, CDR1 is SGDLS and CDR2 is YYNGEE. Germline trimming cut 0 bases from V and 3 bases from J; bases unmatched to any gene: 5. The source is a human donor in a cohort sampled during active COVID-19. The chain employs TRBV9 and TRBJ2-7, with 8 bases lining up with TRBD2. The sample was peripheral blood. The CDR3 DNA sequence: TGTGCCAGCAGCGTAGGAAATAGCGGGAACTACGAGCAGTACTTC. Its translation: CASSVGNSGNYEQYF.